The next 22 T cell receptor beta chains were all read from a single sample in a study of control samples from healthy donors and cancer patients. Profiling relied on immunoSEQ multiplex PCR, and the TCRdb table lists in-frame clones only, not all of them. The data contain 120,000 to 150,000 clones, roughly 93% of them singletons. Sequenced input: blood. These receptors originate from a man aged 18 to 30 in good health.

The rearrangement joins TRBV6-5 to TRBJ2-5; D call uncertain. The CDR3 is 13 residues long. Per germline, CDR1 MNHEY and CDR2 SVGAGI. The germline V and J ends were trimmed by 0 bases and 5 bases, with 7 bases remaining between them. In DNA, the CDR3 is TGTGCCAGCAGTTACTCTGACGTGGAGACCCAGTACTTC. Translated, it gives CASSYSDVETQYF.

The rearrangement joins TRBV19 to TRBJ2-1; unclear D gene. The ends were cut back, 7 bases at V and 0 bases at J, with 7 bases in the middle. CDR1 is LNHDA, CDR2 SQIVND, per germline (reference sequence). CDR3 length equals 13 residues. CDR3 sequence: CASMTSSYNEQFF. For the CDR3, the DNA is TGTGCCAGTATGACGAGCTCCTACAATGAGCAGTTCTTC.

V gene TRBV9 combines with J gene TRBJ2-5; D is perhaps TRBD1 or TRBD2 (6 bases each). V dropped 3 bases and J dropped 0 bases, with 12 bases sitting between them. Germline lookup yields CDR1 SGDLS and CDR2 YYNGEE. The CDR3 is 15 residues long. The CDR3 region is CASSAGGDNQETQYF. In nucleotides, the CDR3 is TGTGCCAGCAGCGCAGGAGGGGACAACCAAGAGACCCAGTACTTC. Drawing the rest from reference TRBV9 and TRBJ2-5, the complete variable domain is DSGVTQTPKHLITATGQRVTLRCSPRSGDLSVYWYQQSLDQGLQFLIQYYNGEERAKGNILERFSAQQFPDLHSELNLSSLELGDSALYFCASSAGGDNQETQYFGPGTRLLVL.

The CDR3 sequence is CSAREPRGTSGSTGELFF. In nucleotides, the CDR3 is TGCAGCGCCAGAGAACCCCGAGGGACTAGCGGAAGCACCGGGGAGCTGTTTTTT. This chain links TRBV29-1 with TRBJ2-2; 11 nucleotides line up with TRBD2. The CDR3 spans 18 residues. Trimming cost V 7 bases and J 4 bases; bases outside gene matches: 17. The germline CDR1 and CDR2 sequences are SQVTM and ANQGSEA.

The chain carries TRBV10-3 and TRBJ2-2; D is perhaps TRBD1 (6 bases). This CDR3 has 16 amino acids. V shed 2 bases and J shed 7 bases, with 17 bases lying between them. Per the germline V gene, CDR1 is ENHRY and CDR2 is SYGVKD. CDR3 in DNA: TGTGCCATCAGTGAGACCCACAGGGAAATTAACGGGGAGCTGTTTTTT. It encodes CAISETHREINGELFF.

The rearrangement joins TRBV6-5 to TRBJ2-2, with a weak D call TRBD2 (6 bases). This CDR3 has 15 amino acids. Trimming stripped 4 bases from V and 4 bases from J, with 13 bases between. Per the germline V gene, CDR1 is MNHEY and CDR2 is SVGAGI. The CDR3 coding sequence is TGTGCCAGCAGTTGGCGGGGCGGTGGCACCGGGGAGCTGTTTTTT. It encodes CASSWRGGGTGELFF.

This rearrangement joins TRBV30 to TRBJ2-3, with 10 nucleotides matching TRBD2. J lost 5 bases, V lost 2 bases, and 7 bases had no gene match. The CDR3 loop spans 15 amino acids. Germline V CDR1 and CDR2: GTSNPN, SVGIG (reference sequence). The DNA for the CDR3 is TGTGCCTGGAGTACCCTAGCGGGAGCGTTAGATACGCAGTATTTT. It yields the protein CAWSTLAGALDTQYF.

This clone has just one count. V gene TRBV29-1 combines with J gene TRBJ2-5, with 10 bases identical to TRBD2. Germline V gives CDR1 SQVTM, CDR2 ANQGSEA. Losses at the gene ends were 6 bases for V and 4 bases for J; bases not matched to a gene: 8. The CDR3 is made up of 14 amino acids. In nucleotides, the CDR3 is TGCAGCGTGCACTCTAGCGGGAGCATAGAGACCCAGTACTTC. Translated, it gives CSVHSSGSIETQYF. Full variable domain (missing parts from reference TRBV29-1 and TRBJ2-5): SAVISQKPSRDICQRGTSLTIQCQVDSQVTMMFWYRQQPGQSLTLIATANQGSEATYESGFVIDKFPISRPNLTFSTLTVSNMSPEDSSIYLCSVHSSGSIETQYFGPGTRLLVL.

The chain recombines TRBV11-2 with TRBJ2-7; 9 nucleotides align to TRBD2. V was pared by 6 bases and J by 1 base, with 7 bases of the junction left unmatched. The CDR3 runs to 15 residues. Germline V gene sequence: CDR1 SGHAT, CDR2 FQNNGV. CDR3 in amino acids: CASSSSGDRSYEQYF. The CDR3 nucleotides read TGTGCCAGCAGTTCTAGCGGGGATCGATCCTACGAGCAGTACTTC.

The chain employs TRBV6-2 or TRBV6-3 and TRBJ1-1; D is uncertain. Trimming removed 2 bases from V and 1 base from J, with 14 bases in between. CDR1 and CDR2 from the germline V gene are MNHEY and SVGEGT. This CDR3 is built from 16 residues. The CDR3 region is CASSYPQQPGNTEAFF. CDR3 DNA: TGTGCCAGCAGTTACCCCCAACAGCCAGGGAACACTGAAGCTTTCTTT.

The V gene is TRBV19, the J gene TRBJ1-2, with TRBD1 identical over 7 bases. The CDR3 runs to 14 residues. Germline V lookup: CDR1 LNHDA, CDR2 SQIVND (reference sequence). The ends lost 11 bases at V and 4 bases at J; junction bases unmatched: 13. DNA of the CDR3: TGTGCCGGGGCCAGTCGTCGGGACAGCTATGGCTACACCTTC. This sequence encodes CAGASRRDSYGYTF.

V usage is TRBV11-3 and J usage is TRBJ2-5; the D is unclear. This CDR3 is 12 amino acids long. Germline V CDR1 and CDR2: SGHNT, YENEEA. The ends were cut back, 5 bases at V and 3 bases at J, with 7 bases in the middle. CDR3 coding DNA: TGTGCCAGCAGCGCAGGTGAAGAGACCCAGTACTTC. It translates to CASSAGEETQYF.

The V call is TRBV19, the J call TRBJ1-5; maybe TRBD1 (5 bases). The CDR3 extends over 18 amino acids. The V gene lost 5 bases and the J gene lost 4 bases, with 24 bases spanning the gap. Per the germline V gene, CDR1 is LNHDA and CDR2 is SQIVND (reference sequence). The CDR3 region has the DNA TGTGCCAGTAGTCGGAGCGGGACCTTAAGTGTTTCAAATCAGCCCCAGCATTTT. Translating it yields CASSRSGTLSVSNQPQHF.

The rearrangement links TRBV20-1 to TRBJ1-5, with D unclear. This CDR3 is built from 13 residues. V was cut by 3 bases and J by 3 bases, with 9 bases left in between. Germline V gives CDR1 DFQATT, CDR2 SNEGSKA (reference sequence). CDR3 sequence: CSASMRNNQPQHF. CDR3 nucleotide sequence: TGCAGTGCTAGTATGAGGAACAATCAGCCCCAGCATTTT.

The rearrangement joins TRBV4-1 to TRBJ1-4; 9 bases fit TRBD1. Trimming removed 2 bases from V and 7 bases from J; junction bases left unmatched: 5. The CDR3 has 15 residues. CDR1 MGHRA and CDR2 YSYEKL come from the germline V gene. CDR3 sequence: CASSQLDRGLEKLFF. The CDR3 coding sequence is TGCGCCAGCAGCCAATTGGACAGGGGACTTGAAAAACTGTTTTTT.

This clone appeared a single time. One junction end does not reproduce the germline sequence, and a read error may be involved. Other DNA sequences from this sample encode an identical CDR3 as well. The genes are TRBV5-6 and TRBJ1-1, with a possible D match to TRBD1 (6 bases). CDR3 length equals 13 residues. CDR1 and CDR2 from the germline V gene are SGHDT and YYEEEE. As DNA, the CDR3 is TGTGCCAGCAGTTTGGCGACCGGGACAACGGGGTTCTTT. It is translated as CASSLATGTTGFF.

J is TRBJ1-6 and V is TRBV7-8, with D unclear. This CDR3 comprises 13 residues. CDR1 SGHVS and CDR2 FQNEAQ come from the germline V gene. V was trimmed by 5 bases and J by 9 bases, leaving 11 bases between them. CDR3 residues: CASSPGGISPLHF. In nucleotides, the CDR3 is TGTGCCAGCAGCCCAGGAGGGATTTCACCCCTCCACTTT.

The V gene is TRBV12-3 or TRBV12-4, the J gene TRBJ2-7; D unresolved. The length of the CDR3 is 13 residues. Trimming pared 8 bases from V and 3 bases from J, leaving 14 bases between. CDR3 residues: CASRVDRDYEQYF. The CDR3 DNA is TGTGCCAGCCGCGTGGACCGCGACTACGAGCAGTACTTC.

The DNA for the CDR3 is TGTGCCAGTAGTAGGGACAGAGTTGCTGGAAACACCATATATTTT. It encodes CASSRDRVAGNTIYF. The chain recombines TRBV19 with TRBJ1-3, with 7 bases that match TRBD1. The CDR3 has 15 residues. Germline V gene sequence: CDR1 LNHDA, CDR2 SQIVND (reference sequence). Losses at the gene ends were 4 bases for V and 2 bases for J; bases not matched to a gene: 5.

In DNA, the CDR3 is TGCGCCAGCAGCTTGTCCGGCGGACAGGGAGGAAACACCATATATTTT. This encodes CASSLSGGQGGNTIYF. The chain is built from TRBV5-1 and TRBJ1-3; the match to TRBD1 covers 8 bases. V gave up 1 base and J gave up 4 bases; unmatched junction bases: 7. Germline loops: CDR1 SGHRS, CDR2 YFSETQ. CDR3 length equals 16 residues. The complete variable domain, with remaining parts taken from reference TRBV5-1 and TRBJ1-3, reads KAGVTQTPRYLIKTRGQQVTLSCSPISGHRSVSWYQQTPGQGLQFLFEYFSETQRNKGNFPGRFSGRQFSNSRSEMNVSTLELGDSALYLCASSLSGGQGGNTIYFGEGSWLTVV.

This clone was seen only once. The chain joins TRBV5-6 to TRBJ2-1; D might be TRBD2 (6 bases). The germline V and J ends were trimmed by 2 bases and 7 bases, with 7 bases remaining between them. The CDR3 consists of 12 residues. From germline, CDR1 is SGHDT and CDR2 YYEEEE. The CDR3 region has the DNA TGTGCCAGCAGCTTCGGGGGAAATGAGCAGTTCTTC. Translated, it gives CASSFGGNEQFF.

This chain joins TRBV28 and TRBJ1-2, with no clear D. The ends were cut back, 6 bases at V and 8 bases at J, with 13 bases in the middle. Germline loops: CDR1 MDHEN, CDR2 SYDVKM. The CDR3 is made up of 12 amino acids. CDR3 nucleotides: TGTGCCAGCAGACACAGCGGTCGGGGCTACACCTTC. Translation gives CASRHSGRGYTF.